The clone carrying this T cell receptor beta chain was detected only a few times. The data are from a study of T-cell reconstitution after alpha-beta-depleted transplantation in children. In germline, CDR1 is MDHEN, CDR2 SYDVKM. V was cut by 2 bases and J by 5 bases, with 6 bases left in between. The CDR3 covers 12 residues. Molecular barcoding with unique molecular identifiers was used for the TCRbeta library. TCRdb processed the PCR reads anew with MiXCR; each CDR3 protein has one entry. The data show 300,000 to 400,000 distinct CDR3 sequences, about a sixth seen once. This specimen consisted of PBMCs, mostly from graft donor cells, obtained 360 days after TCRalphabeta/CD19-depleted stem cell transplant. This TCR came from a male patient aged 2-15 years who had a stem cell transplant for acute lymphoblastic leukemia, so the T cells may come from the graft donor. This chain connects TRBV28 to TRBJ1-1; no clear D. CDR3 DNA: TGTGCCAGCAGTTTAAGGTGGACTGAAGCTTTCTTT. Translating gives CASSLRWTEAFF.